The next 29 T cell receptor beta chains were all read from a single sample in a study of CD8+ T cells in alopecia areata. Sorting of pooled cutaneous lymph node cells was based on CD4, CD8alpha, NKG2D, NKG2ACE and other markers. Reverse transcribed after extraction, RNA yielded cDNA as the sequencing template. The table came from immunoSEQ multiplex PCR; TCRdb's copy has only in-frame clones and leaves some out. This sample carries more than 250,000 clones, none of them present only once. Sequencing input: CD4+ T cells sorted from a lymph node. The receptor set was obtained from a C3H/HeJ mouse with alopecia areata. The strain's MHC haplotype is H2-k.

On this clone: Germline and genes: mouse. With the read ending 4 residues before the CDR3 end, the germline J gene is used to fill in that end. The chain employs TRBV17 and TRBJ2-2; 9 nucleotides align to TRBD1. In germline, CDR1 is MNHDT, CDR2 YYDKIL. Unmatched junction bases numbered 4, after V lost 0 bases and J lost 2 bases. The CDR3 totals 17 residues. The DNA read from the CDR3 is TGTGCTAGCAGTAGAGATCTCGGACAGGGGAACACCGGG. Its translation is CASSRDLGQGNTG. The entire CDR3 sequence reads CASSRDLGQGNTGQLYF.

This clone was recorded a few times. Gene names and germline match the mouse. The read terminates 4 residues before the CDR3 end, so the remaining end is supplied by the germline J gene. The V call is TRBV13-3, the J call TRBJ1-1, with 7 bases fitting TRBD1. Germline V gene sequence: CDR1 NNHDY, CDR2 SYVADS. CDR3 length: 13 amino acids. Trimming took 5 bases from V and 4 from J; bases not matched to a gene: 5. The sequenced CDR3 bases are TGTGCCAGCAGAGGGGGCTGGGGCACA. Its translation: CASRGGWGT. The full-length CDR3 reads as CASRGGWGTEVFF.

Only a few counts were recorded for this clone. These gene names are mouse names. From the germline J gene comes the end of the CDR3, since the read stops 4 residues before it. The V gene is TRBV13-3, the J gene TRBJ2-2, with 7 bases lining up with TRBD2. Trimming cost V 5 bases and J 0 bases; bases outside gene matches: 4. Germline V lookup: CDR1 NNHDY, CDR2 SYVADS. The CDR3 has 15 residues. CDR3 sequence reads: CASRTGFANTGQLYF. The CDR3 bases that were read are TGTGCCAGCAGGACTGGGTTCGCAAACACCGGG.

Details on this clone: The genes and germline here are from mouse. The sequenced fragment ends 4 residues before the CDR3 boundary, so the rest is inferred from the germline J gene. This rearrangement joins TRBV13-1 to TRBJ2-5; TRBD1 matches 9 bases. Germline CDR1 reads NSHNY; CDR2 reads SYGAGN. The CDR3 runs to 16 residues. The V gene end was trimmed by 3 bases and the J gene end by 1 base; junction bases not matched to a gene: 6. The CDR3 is CASSGSRDRDQDTQYF. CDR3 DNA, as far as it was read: TGTGCCAGCAGTGGGTCCCGGGACAGGGACCAAGAC.

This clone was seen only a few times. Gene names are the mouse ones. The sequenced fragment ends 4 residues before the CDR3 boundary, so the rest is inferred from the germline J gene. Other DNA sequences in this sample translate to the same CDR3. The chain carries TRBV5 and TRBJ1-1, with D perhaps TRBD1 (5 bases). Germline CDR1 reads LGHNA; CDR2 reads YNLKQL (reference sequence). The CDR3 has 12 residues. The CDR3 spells CASSQWGTEVFF. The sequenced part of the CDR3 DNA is TGTGCCAGCAGCCAGTGGGGGACA.

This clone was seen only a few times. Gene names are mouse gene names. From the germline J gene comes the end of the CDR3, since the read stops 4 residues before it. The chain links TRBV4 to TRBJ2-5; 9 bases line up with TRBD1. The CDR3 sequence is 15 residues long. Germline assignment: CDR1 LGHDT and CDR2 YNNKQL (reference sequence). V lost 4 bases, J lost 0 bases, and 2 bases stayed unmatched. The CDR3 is CASSWTGENQDTQYF. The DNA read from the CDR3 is TGTGCCAGCAGCTGGACAGGGGAAAACCAAGAC. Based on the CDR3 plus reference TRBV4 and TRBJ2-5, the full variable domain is ETAVFQTPNYHVTQVGNEVSFNCKQTLGHDTMYWYKQDSKKLLKIMFSYNNKQLIVNETVPRRFSPQSSDKAHLNLRIKSVEPEDSAVYLCASSWTGENQDTQYFGPGTRLLVL.

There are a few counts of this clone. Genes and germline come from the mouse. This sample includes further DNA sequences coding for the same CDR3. CDR3 DNA (partial): TGTGCCAGCAGTATAAACAGGGGAAGCAATTCGCCC. Its protein product is CASSINRGSNSP. The full CDR3 sequence reads CASSINRGSNSPLYF. V is TRBV19 and J is TRBJ1-6; 7 bases line up with TRBD1. The CDR3 goes on 3 residues after the read ends, and that part is filled in from the germline J gene. TRBJ1-6 is an ORF, and what it does is uncertain. After removal of 1 base from V and 7 bases from J, the junction contained 5 bases not matched to a gene. Germline values: CDR1 FNHDT, CDR2 SITEND (reference sequence). This CDR3 is 15 amino acids long.

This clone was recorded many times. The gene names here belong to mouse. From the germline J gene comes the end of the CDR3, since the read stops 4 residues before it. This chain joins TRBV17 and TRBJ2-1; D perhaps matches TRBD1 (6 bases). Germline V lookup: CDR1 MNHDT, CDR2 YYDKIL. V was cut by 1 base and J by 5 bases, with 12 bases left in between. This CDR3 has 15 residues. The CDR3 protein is CASSRAQGLDAEQFF. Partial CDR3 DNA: TGTGCTAGCAGTAGAGCCCAGGGGCTGGATGCT.

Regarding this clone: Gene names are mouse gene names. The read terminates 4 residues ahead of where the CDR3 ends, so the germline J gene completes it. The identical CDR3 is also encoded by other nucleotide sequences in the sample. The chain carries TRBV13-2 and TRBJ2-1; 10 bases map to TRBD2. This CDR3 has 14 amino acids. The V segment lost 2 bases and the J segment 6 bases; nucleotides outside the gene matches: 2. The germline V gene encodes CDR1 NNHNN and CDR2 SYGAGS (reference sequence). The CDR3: CASGDWGGLAEQFF. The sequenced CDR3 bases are TGTGCCAGCGGTGACTGGGGGGGCCTTGCT.

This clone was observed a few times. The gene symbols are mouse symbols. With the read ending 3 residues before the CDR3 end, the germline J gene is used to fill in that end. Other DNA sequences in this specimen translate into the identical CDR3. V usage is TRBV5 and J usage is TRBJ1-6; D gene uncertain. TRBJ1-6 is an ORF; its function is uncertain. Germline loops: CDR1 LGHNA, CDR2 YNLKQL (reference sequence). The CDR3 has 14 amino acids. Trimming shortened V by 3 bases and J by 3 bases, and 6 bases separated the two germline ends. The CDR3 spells CASSQGDYNSPLYF. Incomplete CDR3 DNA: TGTGCCAGCAGCCAGGGAGACTATAATTCGCCC.

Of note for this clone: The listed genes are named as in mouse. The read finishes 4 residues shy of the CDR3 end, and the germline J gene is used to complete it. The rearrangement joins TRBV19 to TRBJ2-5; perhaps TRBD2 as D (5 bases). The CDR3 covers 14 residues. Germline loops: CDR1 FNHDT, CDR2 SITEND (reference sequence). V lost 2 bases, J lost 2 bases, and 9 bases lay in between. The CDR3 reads CASSIAGLQDTQYF. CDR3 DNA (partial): TGTGCCAGCAGTATTGCTGGGCTCCAAGAC.

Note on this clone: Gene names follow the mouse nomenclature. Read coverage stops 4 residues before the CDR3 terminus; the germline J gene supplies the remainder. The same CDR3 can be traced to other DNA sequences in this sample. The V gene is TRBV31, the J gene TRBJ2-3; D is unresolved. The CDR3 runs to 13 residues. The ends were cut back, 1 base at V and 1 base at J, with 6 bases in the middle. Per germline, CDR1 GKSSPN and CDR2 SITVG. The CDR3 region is CAWSQGGAETLYF. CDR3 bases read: TGTGCCTGGAGTCAGGGCGGTGCAGAA.

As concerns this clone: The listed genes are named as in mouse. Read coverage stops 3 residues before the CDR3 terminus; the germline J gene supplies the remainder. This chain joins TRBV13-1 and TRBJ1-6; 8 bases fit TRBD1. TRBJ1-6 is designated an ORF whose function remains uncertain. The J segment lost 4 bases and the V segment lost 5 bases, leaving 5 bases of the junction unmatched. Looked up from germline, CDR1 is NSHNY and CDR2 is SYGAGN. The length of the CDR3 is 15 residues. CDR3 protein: CASRAGTGYNSPLYF. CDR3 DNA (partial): TGTGCCAGCAGGGCCGGGACAGGTTATAATTCGCCC.

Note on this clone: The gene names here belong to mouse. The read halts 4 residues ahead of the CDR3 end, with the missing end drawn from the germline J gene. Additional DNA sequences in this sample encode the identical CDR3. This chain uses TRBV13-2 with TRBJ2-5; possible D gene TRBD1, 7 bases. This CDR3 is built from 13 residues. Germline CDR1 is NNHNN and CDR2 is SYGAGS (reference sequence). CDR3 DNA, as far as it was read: TGTGCCAGCGGTGATAGGGGGCTAGAC. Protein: CASGDRGLD. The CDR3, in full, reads CASGDRGLDTQYF.

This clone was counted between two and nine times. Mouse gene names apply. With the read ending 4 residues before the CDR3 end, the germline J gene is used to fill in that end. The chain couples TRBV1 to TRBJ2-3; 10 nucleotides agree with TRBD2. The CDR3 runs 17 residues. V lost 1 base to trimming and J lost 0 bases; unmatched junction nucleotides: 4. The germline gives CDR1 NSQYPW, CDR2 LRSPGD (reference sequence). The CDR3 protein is CTCSAGTGGLSAETLYF. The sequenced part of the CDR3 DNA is TGCACCTGCAGTGCAGGGACTGGGGGTTTAAGTGCAGAA.

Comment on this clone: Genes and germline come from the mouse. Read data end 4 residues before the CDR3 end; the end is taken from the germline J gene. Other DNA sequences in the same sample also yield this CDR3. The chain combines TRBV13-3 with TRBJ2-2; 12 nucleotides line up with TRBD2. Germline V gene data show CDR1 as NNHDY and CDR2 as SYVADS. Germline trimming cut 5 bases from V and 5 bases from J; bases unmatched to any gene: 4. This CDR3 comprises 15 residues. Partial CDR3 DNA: TGTGCCAGCAGACGGGACTGGGGGGCGACCGGG. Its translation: CASRRDWGATG. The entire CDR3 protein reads CASRRDWGATGQLYF.

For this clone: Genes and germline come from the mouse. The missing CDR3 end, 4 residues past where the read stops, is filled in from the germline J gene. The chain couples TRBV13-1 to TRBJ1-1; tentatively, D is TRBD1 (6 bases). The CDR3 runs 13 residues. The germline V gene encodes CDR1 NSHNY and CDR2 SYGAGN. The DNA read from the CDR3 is TGTGCCAGCAGAGGGGGGGGGCGGAGA. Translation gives CASRGGGRR. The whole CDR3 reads CASRGGGRREVFF.

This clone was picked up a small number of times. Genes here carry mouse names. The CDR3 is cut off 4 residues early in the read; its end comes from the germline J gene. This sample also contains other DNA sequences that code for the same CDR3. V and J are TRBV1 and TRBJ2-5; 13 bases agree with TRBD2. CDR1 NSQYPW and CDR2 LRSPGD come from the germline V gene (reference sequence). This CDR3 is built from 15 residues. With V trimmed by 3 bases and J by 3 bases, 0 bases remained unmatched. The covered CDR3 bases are TGCACCTGCAGTGCGGGACTGGGGGGGCAAGAC. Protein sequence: CTCSAGLGGQD. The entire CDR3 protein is CTCSAGLGGQDTQYF.

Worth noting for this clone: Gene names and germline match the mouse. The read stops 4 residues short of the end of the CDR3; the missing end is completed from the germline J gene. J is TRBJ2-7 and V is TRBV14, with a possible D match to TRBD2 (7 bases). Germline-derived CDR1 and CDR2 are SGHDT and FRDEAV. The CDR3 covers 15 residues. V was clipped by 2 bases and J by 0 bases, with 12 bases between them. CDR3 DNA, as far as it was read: TGTGCCAGCAGTTTAAGGGGGGCCTTCTCCTAT. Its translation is CASSLRGAFSY. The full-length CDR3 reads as CASSLRGAFSYEQYF.

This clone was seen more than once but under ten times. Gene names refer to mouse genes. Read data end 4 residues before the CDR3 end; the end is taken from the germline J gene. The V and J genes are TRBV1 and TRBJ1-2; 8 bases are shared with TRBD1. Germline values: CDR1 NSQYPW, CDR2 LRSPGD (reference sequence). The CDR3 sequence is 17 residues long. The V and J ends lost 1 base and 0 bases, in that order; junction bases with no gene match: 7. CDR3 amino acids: CTCSAGPGQGANSDYTF. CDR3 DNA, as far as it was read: TGCACCTGCAGTGCAGGTCCCGGACAGGGCGCAAACTCC.

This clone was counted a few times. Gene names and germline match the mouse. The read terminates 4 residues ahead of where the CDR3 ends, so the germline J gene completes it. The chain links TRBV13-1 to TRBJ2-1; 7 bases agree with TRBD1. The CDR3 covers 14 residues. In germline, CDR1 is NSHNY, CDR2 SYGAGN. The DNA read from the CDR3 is TGTGCCAGCAAATTGACAGGGATGAGGGCT. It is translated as CASKLTGMRA. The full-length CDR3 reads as CASKLTGMRAEQFF.

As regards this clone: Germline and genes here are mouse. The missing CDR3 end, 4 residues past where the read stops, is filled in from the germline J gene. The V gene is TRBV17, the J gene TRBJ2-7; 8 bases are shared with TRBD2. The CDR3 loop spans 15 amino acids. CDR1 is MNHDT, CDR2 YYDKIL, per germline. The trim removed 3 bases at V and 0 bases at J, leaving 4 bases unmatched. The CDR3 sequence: CASSRGGPSSYEQYF. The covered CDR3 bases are TGTGCTAGCAGTAGGGGGGGGCCAAGCTCCTAT. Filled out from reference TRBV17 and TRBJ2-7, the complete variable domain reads DTTVKQNPRYKLARVGKPVNLICSQTMNHDTMYWYQKKPNQAPKLLLFYYDKILNREADTFEKFQSSRPNNSFCSLYIGSAGLEYSAMYLCASSRGGPSSYEQYFGPGTRLTVL.

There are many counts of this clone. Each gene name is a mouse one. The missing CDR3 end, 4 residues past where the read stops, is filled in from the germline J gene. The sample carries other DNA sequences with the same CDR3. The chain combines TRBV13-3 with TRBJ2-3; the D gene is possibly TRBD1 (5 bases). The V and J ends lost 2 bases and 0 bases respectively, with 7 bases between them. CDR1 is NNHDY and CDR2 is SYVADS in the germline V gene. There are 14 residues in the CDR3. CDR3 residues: CASSETASAETLYF. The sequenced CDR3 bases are TGTGCCAGCAGTGAGACAGCTAGTGCAGAA.

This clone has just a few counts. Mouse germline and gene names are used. The CDR3 DNA, read in part, is TGTGCCTGGACTCGAGACAGGAGAAGTAGTGCAGAA. Protein: CAWTRDRRSSAE. The full-length CDR3 reads as CAWTRDRRSSAETLYF. The chain recombines TRBV31 with TRBJ2-3; tentative D call: TRBD1 (6 bases). The CDR3 end is not reached by the read, which stops 4 residues before it; the germline J gene fills it in. The CDR3 totals 16 residues. CDR1 is GKSSPN and CDR2 is SITVG in the germline V gene. V was pared by 4 bases and J by 0 bases, with 17 bases between.

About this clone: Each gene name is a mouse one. CDR3 DNA (partial): TGTGCCAGCAGTATTCACAGGGGGCGAAACTCC. Protein sequence: CASSIHRGRNS. From start to end, the CDR3 is CASSIHRGRNSDYTF. The V and J genes are TRBV19 and TRBJ1-2, with 9 positions matching TRBD1. The DNA ends 4 residues before the CDR3 does, and the rest of the CDR3 is filled in from the germline J gene. Germline V gives CDR1 FNHDT, CDR2 SITEND (reference sequence). This CDR3 contains 15 residues. V lost 2 bases to trimming and J lost 1 base; unmatched junction nucleotides: 3. The whole variable domain, remainder taken from reference TRBV19 and TRBJ1-2, is GGIITQTPKFLIGQEGQKLTLKCQQNFNHDTMYWYRQDSGKGLRLIYYSITENDLQKGDLSEGYDASREKKSSFSLTVTSAQKNEMAVFLCASSIHRGRNSDYTFGSGTRLLVI.

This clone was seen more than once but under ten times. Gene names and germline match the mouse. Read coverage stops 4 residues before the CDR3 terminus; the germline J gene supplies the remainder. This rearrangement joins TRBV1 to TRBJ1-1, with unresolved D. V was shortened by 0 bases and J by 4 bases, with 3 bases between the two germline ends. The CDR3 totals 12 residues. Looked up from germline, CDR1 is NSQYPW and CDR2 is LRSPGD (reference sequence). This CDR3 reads CTCSADITEVFF. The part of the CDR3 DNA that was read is TGCACCTGCAGTGCAGACATCACA. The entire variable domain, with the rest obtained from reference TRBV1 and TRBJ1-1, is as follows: VTLLEQNPRWRLVPRGQAVNLRCILKNSQYPWMSWYQQDLQKQLQWLFTLRSPGDKEVKSLPGADYLATRVTDTELRLQVANMSQGRTLYCTCSADITEVFFGKGTRLTVV.

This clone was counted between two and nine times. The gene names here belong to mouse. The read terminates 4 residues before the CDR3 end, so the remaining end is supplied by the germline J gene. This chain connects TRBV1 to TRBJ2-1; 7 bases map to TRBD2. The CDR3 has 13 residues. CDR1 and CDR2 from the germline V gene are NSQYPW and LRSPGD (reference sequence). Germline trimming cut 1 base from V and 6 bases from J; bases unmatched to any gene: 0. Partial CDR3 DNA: TGCACCTGCAGTGCAGCTGGGGGTGCT. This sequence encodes CTCSAAGGA. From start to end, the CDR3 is CTCSAAGGAEQFF.

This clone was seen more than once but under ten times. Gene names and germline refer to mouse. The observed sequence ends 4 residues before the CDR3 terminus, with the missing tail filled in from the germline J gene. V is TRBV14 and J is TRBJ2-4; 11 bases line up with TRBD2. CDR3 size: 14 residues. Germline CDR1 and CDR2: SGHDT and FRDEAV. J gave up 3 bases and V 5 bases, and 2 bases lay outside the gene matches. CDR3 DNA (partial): TGTGCCAGCAGACTGGGGGGGCGCCAAAAC. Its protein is CASRLGGRQN. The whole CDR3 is CASRLGGRQNTLYF. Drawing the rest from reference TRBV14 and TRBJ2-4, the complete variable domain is EAGVTQSPRYAVLQEGQAVSFWCDPISGHDTLYWYQQPRDQGPQLLVYFRDEAVIDNSQLPSDRFSAVRPKGTNSTLKIQSAKQGDTATYLCASRLGGRQNTLYFGAGTRLSVL.

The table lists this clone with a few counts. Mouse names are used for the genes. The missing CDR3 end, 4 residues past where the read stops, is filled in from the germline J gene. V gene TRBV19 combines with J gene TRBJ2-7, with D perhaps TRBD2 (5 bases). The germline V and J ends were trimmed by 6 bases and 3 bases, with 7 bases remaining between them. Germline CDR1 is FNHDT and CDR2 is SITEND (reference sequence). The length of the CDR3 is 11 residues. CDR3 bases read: TGTGCCAGCACTGGGAACTAT. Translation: CASTGNY. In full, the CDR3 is CASTGNYEQYF.